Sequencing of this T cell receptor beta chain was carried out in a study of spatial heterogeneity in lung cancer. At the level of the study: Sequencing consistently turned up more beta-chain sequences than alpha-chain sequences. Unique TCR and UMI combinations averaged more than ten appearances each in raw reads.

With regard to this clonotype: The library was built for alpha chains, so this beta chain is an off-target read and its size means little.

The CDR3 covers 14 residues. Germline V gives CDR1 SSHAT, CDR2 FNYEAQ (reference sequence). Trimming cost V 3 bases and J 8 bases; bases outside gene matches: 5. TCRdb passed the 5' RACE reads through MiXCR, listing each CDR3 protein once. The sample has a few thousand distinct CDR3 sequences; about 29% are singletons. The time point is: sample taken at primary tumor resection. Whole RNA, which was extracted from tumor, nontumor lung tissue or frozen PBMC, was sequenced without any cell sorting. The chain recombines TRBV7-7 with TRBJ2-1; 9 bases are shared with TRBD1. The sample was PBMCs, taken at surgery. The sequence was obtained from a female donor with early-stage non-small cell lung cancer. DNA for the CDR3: TGTGCCAGCAGCTTCGGACAGGGGAGCGATGAGCAGTTCTTC. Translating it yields CASSFGQGSDEQFF.